A single sample gave rise to the 3 T cell receptor beta chains below, sequenced in a study of OX40 agonist ivuxolimab in advanced cancers. Generated by immunoSEQ multiplex PCR, the TCRdb table keeps only in-frame clones and is missing some. This repertoire shows about 25,000 clones, 80% to 90% found once; its top ten account for approximately 42%. The sequences come from CD4+ or CD8+ T cells sorted from blood, collected in a trial of the OX40 agonist ivuxolimab. These receptors were taken from an adult with an advanced solid tumor such as melanoma, head and neck, liver or kidney cancer.

This clone was seen once. V and J are TRBV6-4 and TRBJ2-7, with 15 bases matching TRBD2. The V segment lost 4 bases and the J segment 9 bases; nucleotides outside the gene matches: 7. From germline, CDR1 is MRHNA and CDR2 SNTAGT. CDR3 length: 15 amino acids. The CDR3 nucleotides read TGTGCCAGCAGTGTCCGGACTAGCGGGAGGGGCGGGCAGTACTTC. Protein product: CASSVRTSGRGGQYF.

The chain carries TRBV15 and TRBJ2-7, with D perhaps TRBD2 (6 bases). This CDR3 has 15 residues. Germline V lookup: CDR1 LNHNV, CDR2 YYDKDF (reference sequence). Trimming left V 1 base short and J 2 bases short, with 12 bases between. CDR3 in amino acids: CATSRGLAPTYEQYF. The CDR3 nucleotides read TGTGCCACCAGCAGAGGGCTAGCGCCTACCTACGAGCAGTACTTC.

The V call is TRBV7-8, the J call TRBJ2-7; 9 bases agree with TRBD2. Germline values: CDR1 SGHVS, CDR2 FQNEAQ. The CDR3 covers 14 residues. After removal of 1 base from V and 6 bases from J, the junction contained 4 bases not matched to a gene. The DNA of the CDR3 is TGTGCCAGCAGCTTAGTAGCGGGAGCGGTCGAGCAGTACTTC. Amino acids: CASSLVAGAVEQYF.